Sequencing of this T cell receptor beta chain was carried out in a study of OX40 agonist ivuxolimab in advanced cancers. Using immunoSEQ multiplex PCR, the repertoire was profiled, and TCRdb retains in-frame clones only, with some absent. The table shows 35,000 to 45,000 clones, with about 90% occurring only once. Patients with a history of autoimmune disease or on systemic immunosuppression were excluded. V lost 8 bases, J lost 1 base, and 10 bases stayed unmatched. Germline values: CDR1 MNHEY, CDR2 SVGAGI. This CDR3 comprises 15 residues. The chain recombines TRBV6-5 with TRBJ1-1; TRBD1 matches at 7 bases. Material: CD4+ or CD8+ T cells sorted from blood, obtained in a trial of the OX40 agonist ivuxolimab. The source of this sequence is an adult with an advanced solid tumor such as melanoma, head and neck, liver or kidney cancer. This chain's CDR3 is CASDKTGSGNTEAFF. Here the CDR3 DNA reads TGTGCCAGCGATAAGACAGGGTCCGGGAACACTGAAGCTTTCTTT.